Listed here is a single T cell receptor (beta chain). This clonotype was seen only a few times. Its antigen is not yet known. It has no much larger one-base neighbor in the sample; base qualities were not kept. This record belongs to a study of T cell repertoires in cytomegalovirus infection (dated by TCRdb to between 2018 and 2020). Regarding the research as a whole: Alongside well-studied HLA-B-restricted epitopes, the peptide stimulations were aimed at recently identified HLA-C-restricted CMV epitopes, whose presentation resists viral immunomodulation. The HLA type of each donor mattered for the analysis, because public TCR beta signatures pointed to carriage of CMV infection along with the matching HLA type. General conclusions and limits of the study: Carriers of CMV infection plus the relevant HLA type were discriminated by the cumulative frequency of public TCR beta family members in the study cohort and in an independent approximately 400-donor cohort. The ex vivo response was dominated by HLA-C-restricted CMV-specific TCR beta clonotypes, which also provided the single most frequent clonotype in two of eight donors.

The sample's treatment or condition label, decoded: in vitro stimulation with specific CMV peptide epitopes to enrich CMV-specific T cells. The germline V gene (reference sequence) provides CDR1 DFQATT and CDR2 SNEGSKA. V drops 0 bases and J drops 11 bases, leaving 16 bases in between. The CDR3, from cysteine to phenylalanine, totals 13 residues. Only the CDR3 portion is preserved as DNA: 39 bases, with reading frame beginning at the first base. The sample was run on an Illumina HiSeq 1500. TCRdb cleaned the public reads at Q25 with fastp, built clones with MiXCR and kept in-frame beta chains. Entries that share a CDR3 protein sequence are merged under the most common genes and DNA. In this sample the table shows hundreds of thousands of distinct CDR3 sequences, 31% of which occur a single time. Roughly an eighth of the sample is taken by the ten largest.

The receptor was derived from a human donor in good health (CMV status not recorded). Some clones in this sample may be carry-over from other donors' samples. The sample in question was cultured CD8+ T cells from PBMCs, obtained from culture after CMV antigen stimulation. The sequence is built from TRBV20-1 and TRBJ1-1; a tentative D call is TRBD1 (5 bases match). The DNA is as follows: TGCAGTGCTAGAGATCTTGGGGGGGATGGGGCTTTCTTT. This is translated as CSARDLGGDGAFF.